This T cell receptor beta chain originates from a study of blood T cell repertoires in COVID-19. Across the study: Collection of acute and convalescent COVID-19 samples took place in the United States, Italy and Spain. Sources were T cells, B-cell-depleted T cells, or PBMCs; the material itself was cDNA or gDNA.

Membership in each cohort depended on participant-reported clinical history. Germline V CDR1 and CDR2: SGHDT, YYEEEE. CDR3 length equals 15 residues. V was shortened by 1 base and J by 5 bases, with 12 bases between the two germline ends. In the study's own analysis: Quantification of nucleated cells was approximated via reference gene primer amplification. Sequencing used immunoSEQ multiplex PCR; TCRdb keeps in-frame clones, though not all of them. The V and J calls and clone size come from that table; D and trimming were worked out from the DNA. Among 270,000 or so clones listed, about nine tenths were seen once.

The rearrangement links TRBV5-6 to TRBJ1-4, with D possibly matching TRBD1 (6 bases). The sequenced material came from PBMCs or T cells enriched from blood (not recorded which). The sequence was collected from a woman aged 35 to 49 with acute COVID-19. Here the CDR3 reads CASSLYGQLNEKLFF. The CDR3 DNA reads as TGTGCCAGCAGCTTGTACGGACAGCTAAATGAAAAACTGTTTTTT.